This T cell receptor beta chain was sequenced for a study of shared clonotypes between healthy human individuals. Assay used: immunoSEQ multiplex PCR; TCRdb lists only in-frame clones, some missing. The sample lists about 1 million clones, approximately 68% seen once, with roughly 1.5% in the top ten. The V end was cut by 4 bases, the J end by 5 bases, with 18 bases between. Germline lookup yields CDR1 SGHNT and CDR2 YYREEE (reference sequence). The CDR3 is made up of 15 amino acids. The origin of this receptor is a man younger than 35 in good health. Sample: memory CD4+ T cells sorted from blood. Subset: CD45RA-negative fraction. This sequence joins TRBV5-4 and TRBJ1-2; D possibly corresponds to TRBD1 (5 bases). This CDR3 reads CASSLGPGKMYGYTF. For the CDR3, the DNA is TGTGCCAGCAGCCTGGGGCCAGGGAAAATGTATGGCTACACCTTC. The full variable domain, its missing parts supplied by reference TRBV5-4 and TRBJ1-2, is ETGVTQSPTHLIKTRGQQVTLRCSSQSGHNTVSWYQQALGQGPQFIFQYYREEENGRGNFPPRFSGLQFPNYSSELNVNALELDDSALYLCASSLGPGKMYGYTFGSGTRLTVV.